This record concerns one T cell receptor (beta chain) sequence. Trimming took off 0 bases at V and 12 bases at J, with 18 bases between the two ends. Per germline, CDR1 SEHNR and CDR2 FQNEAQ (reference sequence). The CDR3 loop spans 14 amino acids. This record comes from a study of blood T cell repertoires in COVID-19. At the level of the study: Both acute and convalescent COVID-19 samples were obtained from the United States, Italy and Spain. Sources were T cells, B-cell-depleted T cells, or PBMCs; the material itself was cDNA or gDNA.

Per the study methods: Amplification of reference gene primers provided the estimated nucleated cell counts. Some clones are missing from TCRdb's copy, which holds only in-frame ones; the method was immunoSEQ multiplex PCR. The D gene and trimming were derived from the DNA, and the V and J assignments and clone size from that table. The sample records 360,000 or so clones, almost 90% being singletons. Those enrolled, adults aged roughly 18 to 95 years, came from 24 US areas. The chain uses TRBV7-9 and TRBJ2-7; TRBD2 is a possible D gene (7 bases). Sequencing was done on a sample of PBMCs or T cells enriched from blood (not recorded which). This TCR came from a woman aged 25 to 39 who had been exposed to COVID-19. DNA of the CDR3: TGTGCCAGCAGCTTAGCGGGAGGGGGTCGGTCCGGGTACTTC. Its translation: CASSLAGGGRSGYF. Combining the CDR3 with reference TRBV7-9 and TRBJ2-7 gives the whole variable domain DTGVSQNPRHKITKRGQNVTFRCDPISEHNRLYWYRQTLGQGPEFLTYFQNEAQLEKSRLLSDRFSAERPKGSFSTLEIQRTEQGDSAMYLCASSLAGGGRSGYFGPGTRLTVT.